A selection of T cell receptor beta chains follows, all from one sample in a study of cytomegalovirus exposure and HLA in healthy donors. The table came from immunoSEQ multiplex PCR; TCRdb's copy has only in-frame clones and leaves some out. Of about 160,000 clones in the sample, 86% are singletons; the top ten hold around 1.8%. Specimen: PBMCs. Receptors were obtained from a woman younger than 30 in good health and CMV-seronegative. Each CDR3 is given with its conserved first and last residue. The D gene is left open where the match is weak. Clone size, where shown, is once, few, many, or a class for clones that have expanded.

15	.	TRBV28	.	TRBJ1-5	CASSPGHKFNQPQHF	TGTGCCAGCAGTCCCGGACATAAATTCAATCAGCCCCAGCATTTT
14	.	TRBV5-4	.	TRBJ1-3	CASSLTSSGNTIYF	TGTGCCAGCAGCTTGACTAGCTCTGGAAACACCATATATTTT
15	.	TRBV27	.	TRBJ1-5	CASSLSSRSNQPQHF	TGTGCCAGCAGTTTATCGTCCAGGAGCAATCAGCCCCAGCATTTT
14	.	TRBV10-3	TRBD1	TRBJ1-2	CAIGDRDREDGYTF	TGTGCCATCGGTGACCGGGACAGGGAGGATGGCTACACCTTC
17	.	TRBV9	TRBD2	TRBJ2-2	CASSVGLAGVGTGELFF	TGTGCCAGCAGCGTGGGACTAGCGGGAGTTGGGACCGGGGAGCTGTTTTTT
14	.	TRBV2	.	TRBJ1-2	CASTPNQASYGYTF	TGTGCCAGCACCCCCAACCAGGCGAGCTATGGCTACACCTTC
14	once	TRBV30	TRBD2	TRBJ2-7	CACTPSGDSYEQYF	TGTGCCTGTACCCCAAGCGGGGACTCCTACGAGCAGTACTTC
16	.	TRBV18	TRBD1	TRBJ1-1	CASSVSRTGGDTEAFF	TGTGCCAGCTCAGTTTCTAGGACAGGGGGTGACACTGAAGCTTTCTTT
14	.	TRBV5-1	TRBD1	TRBJ2-2	CASRSGTGAGELFF	TGCGCCAGCAGATCCGGGACAGGTGCCGGGGAGCTGTTTTTT
14	.	TRBV19	TRBD1	TRBJ2-7	CASSTGTANYEQYF	TGTGCCAGTAGTACGGGGACAGCTAACTACGAGCAGTACTTC
13	.	TRBV4-1	.	TRBJ2-5	CASSQGVLETQYF	TGCGCCAGCAGCCAAGGCGTATTAGAGACCCAGTACTTC
15	.	TRBV4-1	.	TRBJ2-2	CASSQKGQNTGELFF	TGCGCCAGCAGCCAAAAGGGACAAAACACCGGGGAGCTGTTTTTT
14	.	TRBV28	TRBD1	TRBJ2-7	CASTAPGQLYEQYF	TGTGCCAGCACGGCTCCGGGACAGCTCTACGAGCAGTACTTC
16	.	TRBV10-3	.	TRBJ1-1	CAIRPSHFRGNTEAFF	TGTGCCATCAGACCCTCCCACTTCAGGGGGAACACTGAAGCTTTCTTT
14	.	TRBV5-5	.	TRBJ1-2	CASSPGRGDYGYTF	TGTGCCAGCAGCCCGGGGAGGGGGGACTATGGCTACACCTTC
14	.	TRBV6-1	.	TRBJ1-1	CASSEGLENTEAFF	TGTGCCAGCAGTGAAGGACTGGAGAACACTGAAGCTTTCTTT
14	.	TRBV6-4	.	TRBJ2-3	CASSDGLPEDTQYF	TGTGCCAGCAGTGACGGTCTCCCGGAGGATACGCAGTATTTT
13	.	TRBV2	.	TRBJ2-1	CASLPEGGNEQFF	TGTGCCAGCCTTCCCGAGGGGGGGAATGAGCAGTTCTTC